A single sample is the source of the 13 T cell receptor beta chains below, sequenced in a study of CD8 T cells in cerebrospinal fluid in Alzheimer's disease. TCRdb re-called the 10x single-cell sequencing reads and gives one entry per CDR3 protein, without DNA. This sample's table has 1,000 to 1,300 distinct CDR3 sequences. The sample taken for sequencing was cerebrospinal fluid. The source of these receptors is a human donor in good health.

This clonotype is identified as medium-sized from frequency. The chain joins TRBV9 to TRBJ2-7. The CDR3 spans 15 residues. The germline gives CDR1 SGDLS, CDR2 YYNGEE. The CDR3 region is CASSVAVEAVYEQYF.

In terms of frequency, this clonotype is large. The chain links TRBV5-1 to TRBJ1-1; the D gene TCRdb calls, TRBD1, cannot be checked with no DNA. CDR3 size: 15 residues. Looked up from germline, CDR1 is SGHRS and CDR2 is YFSETQ. CDR3 protein: CASSSQGGRNTEAFF.

This clonotype is classed as large by frequency. This sequence joins TRBV2 and TRBJ2-5. This CDR3 is 11 amino acids long. Per the germline V gene, CDR1 is SNHLY and CDR2 is FYNNEI. CDR3 residues: CATGKEETQYF.

This clonotype registers large by frequency. This sequence joins TRBV7-3 and TRBJ2-3. From germline, CDR1 is SGHTA and CDR2 FQGTGA. This CDR3 spans 13 amino acids. The CDR3 spells CASSLRESDTQYF.

By frequency, this clonotype registers medium-sized. This rearrangement joins TRBV29-1 to TRBJ2-7; TCRdb gives TRBD1 as the D gene, but with no DNA this cannot be confirmed. The germline V gene has CDR1 SQVTM and CDR2 ANQGSEA. CDR3 size: 12 residues. This chain's CDR3 is CSVGQGTGEQYF.

This clonotype shows up as medium-sized (0.01 to 0.1%) by frequency. This chain links TRBV6-4 with TRBJ2-1; TCRdb's assignment of TRBD1 cannot be checked, as there is no DNA. CDR3 length equals 13 residues. Germline V gene data show CDR1 as MRHNA and CDR2 as SNTAGT. The CDR3: CASSQTGNNEQFF.

This clonotype is classed as medium-sized by frequency. The V call is TRBV20-1, the J call TRBJ1-5; TCRdb lists TRBD1, though no DNA is available to test this call. The CDR3 extends over 15 amino acids. Germline V gene sequence: CDR1 DFQATT, CDR2 SNEGSKA (reference sequence). The CDR3 reads CSARVGQGYNQPQHF.

Measured by frequency, this clonotype is large (0.1 to 1%). The genes are TRBV4-1 and TRBJ2-7; the D gene TCRdb calls, TRBD1, cannot be checked with no DNA. The CDR3 covers 14 residues. Germline CDR1 MGHRA, CDR2 YSYEKL. CDR3 protein: CASSPPGQGYEQYF.

This clonotype shows up as large by frequency. The chain carries TRBV9 and TRBJ1-6; the TRBD1 assignment by TCRdb is unverifiable without DNA. The CDR3 covers 14 residues. Germline V gene lookup returns CDR1 SGDLS and CDR2 YYNGEE. The CDR3 region is CASSRASGDSPLHF.

Frequency places this clonotype as medium-sized (0.01 to 0.1%). The chain couples TRBV29-1 to TRBJ2-6; TCRdb's D call, TRBD2, is unchecked because there is no DNA. From germline, CDR1 is SQVTM and CDR2 ANQGSEA. This CDR3 comprises 16 residues. The CDR3 loop reads CSVEDPAASGANVLTF.

Frequency places this clonotype as medium-sized (0.01 to 0.1%). The V gene is TRBV7-9, the J gene TRBJ2-1. The CDR3 sequence is 13 residues long. CDR1 SEHNR and CDR2 FQNEAQ come from the germline V gene (reference sequence). CDR3: CASSLAGTDEQFF.

This clonotype is classed as medium-sized by frequency. The J gene is TRBJ2-3, the V gene TRBV5-1. The germline CDR1 and CDR2 sequences are SGHRS and YFSETQ. The CDR3 covers 13 residues. CDR3 in amino acids: CASSLDSTDTQYF. The whole variable domain, remainder taken from reference TRBV5-1 and TRBJ2-3, is KAGVTQTPRYLIKTRGQQVTLSCSPISGHRSVSWYQQTPGQGLQFLFEYFSETQRNKGNFPGRFSGRQFSNSRSEMNVSTLELGDSALYLCASSLDSTDTQYFGPGTRLTVL.

This clonotype registers medium-sized by frequency. The rearrangement joins TRBV28 to TRBJ1-6; the TCRdb call, TRBD1, lacks DNA for checking. Germline V gene data show CDR1 as MDHEN and CDR2 as SYDVKM. This CDR3 comprises 15 residues. CDR3 protein: CASSPTGAGDSPLHF.